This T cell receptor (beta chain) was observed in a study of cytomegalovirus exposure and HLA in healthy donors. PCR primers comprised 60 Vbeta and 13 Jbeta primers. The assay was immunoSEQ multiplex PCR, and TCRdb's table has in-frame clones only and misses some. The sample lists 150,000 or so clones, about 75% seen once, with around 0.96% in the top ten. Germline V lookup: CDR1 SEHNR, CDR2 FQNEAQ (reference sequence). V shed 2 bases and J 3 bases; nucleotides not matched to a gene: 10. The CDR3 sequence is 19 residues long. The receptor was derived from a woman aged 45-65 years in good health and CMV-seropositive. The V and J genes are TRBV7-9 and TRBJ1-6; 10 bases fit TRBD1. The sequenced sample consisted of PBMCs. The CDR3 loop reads CASSLILSWTGGYNSPLHF. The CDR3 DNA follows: TGTGCCAGCAGCTTAATTTTGAGTTGGACAGGGGGCTATAATTCACCCCTCCACTTT.